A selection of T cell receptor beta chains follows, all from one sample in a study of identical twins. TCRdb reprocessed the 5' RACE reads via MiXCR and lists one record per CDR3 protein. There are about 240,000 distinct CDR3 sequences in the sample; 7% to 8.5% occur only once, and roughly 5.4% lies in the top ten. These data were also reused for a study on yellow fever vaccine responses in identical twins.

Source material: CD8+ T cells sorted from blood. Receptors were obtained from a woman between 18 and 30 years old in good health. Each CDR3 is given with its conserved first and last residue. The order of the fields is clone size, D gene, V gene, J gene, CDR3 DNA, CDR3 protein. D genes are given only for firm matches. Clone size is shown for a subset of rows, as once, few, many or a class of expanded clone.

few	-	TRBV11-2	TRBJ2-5	TGTGCCAGCAGCTTCGAGACCCATCAAGAGACCCAGTACTTC	CASSFETHQETQYF
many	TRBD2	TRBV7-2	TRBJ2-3	TGTGCCAGCAGCTTCCCTAGCGGGGTCACAGATACGCAGTATTTT	CASSFPSGVTDTQYF
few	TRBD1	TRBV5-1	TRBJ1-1	TGCGCCAGCAGCTGGCCTCCGGGACAGGGTATGAACACTGAAGCTTTCTTT	CASSWPPGQGMNTEAFF
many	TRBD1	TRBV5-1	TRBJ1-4	TGCGCCAGCAGCAAAGGACAGGGGGCAACTAATGAAAAACTGTTTTTT	CASSKGQGATNEKLFF
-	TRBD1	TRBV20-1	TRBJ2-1	TGCTGTGCTTTCCGCGGGACAGGGGTTACAAGCTACAATGAGCAGTTCTTC	CCAFRGTGVTSYNEQFF
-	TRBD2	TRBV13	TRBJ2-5	TGTGCCAGCAGCTTAGCGGCGGGGGGCCTCCAAGAGACCCAGTACTTC	CASSLAAGGLQETQYF
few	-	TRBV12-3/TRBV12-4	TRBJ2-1	TGTGCCAGCAGCTCTGCGGGATTGTACAATGAGCAGTTCTTC	CASSSAGLYNEQFF
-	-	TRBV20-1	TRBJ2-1	TGCAGTACCGGGCCAGGGAATGAGCAGTTCTTC	CSTGPGNEQFF
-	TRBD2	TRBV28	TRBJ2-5	TGTGCCAGCAGTTCCCCGGGAGGCCACCAAGAGACCCAGTACTTC	CASSSPGGHQETQYF
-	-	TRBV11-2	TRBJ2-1	TGTGCCAGCAGCTTAAGTAACTTGGGCTCCTACAATGAGCAGTTCTTC	CASSLSNLGSYNEQFF
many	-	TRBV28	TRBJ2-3	TGTGCCAGCAGTTTAGAGACTAACACAGATACGCAGTATTTT	CASSLETNTDTQYF
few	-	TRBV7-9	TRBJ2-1	TGTGCCAGCTTAGACTTTGGTTACAATGAGCAGTTCTTC	CASLDFGYNEQFF
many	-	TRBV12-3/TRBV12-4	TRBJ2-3	TGTGCCAGCACGTATCATGGGGAGTTTGATACGCAGTATTTT	CASTYHGEFDTQYF
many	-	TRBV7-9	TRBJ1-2	TGTGCCAGCAGCTTAATGGATGCTAACTATGGCTACACCTTC	CASSLMDANYGYTF
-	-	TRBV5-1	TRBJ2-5	TGCGCCAGCAAGGGGATCAAAGAGACCCAGTACTTC	CASKGIKETQYF
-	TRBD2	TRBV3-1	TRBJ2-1	TGTGCCAGCAGCTACGGACTAGCGGGAGGAGATGAGCAGTTCTTC	CASSYGLAGGDEQFF
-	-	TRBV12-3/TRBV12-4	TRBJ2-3	TGTGCCAGCAGTACCCCTCGGGACACGGACACAGATACGCAGTATTTT	CASSTPRDTDTDTQYF
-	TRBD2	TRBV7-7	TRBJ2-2	TGTGCCAGCAGCCCTAGCGGGGGGGTTACCGGGGAGCTGTTTTTT	CASSPSGGVTGELFF
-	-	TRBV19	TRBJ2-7	TGTGCCAGTAGTATAGTCGGTAGCGGTCTCTACGAGCAGTACTTC	CASSIVGSGLYEQYF
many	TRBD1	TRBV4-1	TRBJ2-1	TGCGCCAGCAGCCAAGAGGGGACAGGGGACTACAATGAGCAGTTCTTC	CASSQEGTGDYNEQFF
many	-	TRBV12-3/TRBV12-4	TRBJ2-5	TGTGCCAGCAGTTTATACAGCACCCAAGAGACCCAGTACTTC	CASSLYSTQETQYF
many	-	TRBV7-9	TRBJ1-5	TGTGCCAGCAGCTTAGGGGTCTCCGATCAGCCCCAGCATTTT	CASSLGVSDQPQHF
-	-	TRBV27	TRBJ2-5	TGTGCCAGCAGTTTTTGGGCGGATCAGGGTCTTCTTTCGGAGACCCAGTACTTC	CASSFWADQGLLSETQYF
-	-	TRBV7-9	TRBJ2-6	TGTGCCAGCAGCGTGGGAAAGAGCTCTGGGGCCAACGTCCTGACTTTC	CASSVGKSSGANVLTF
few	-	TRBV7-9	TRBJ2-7	TGTGCCAGCACCGAAGTGGGGCGCTACGAGCAGTACTTC	CASTEVGRYEQYF
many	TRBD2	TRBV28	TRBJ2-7	TGTGCCAGCAGACCGACTAGCGGGAGAGGGTACGAGCAGTACTTC	CASRPTSGRGYEQYF
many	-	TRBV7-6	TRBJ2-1	TGTGCCAGCAGCTTGGCCGGGATCTCCGCGTACAATGAGCAGTTCTTC	CASSLAGISAYNEQFF
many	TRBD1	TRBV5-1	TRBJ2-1	TGCGCCAGCACCGGGGACAGCTACAATGAGCAGTTCTTC	CASTGDSYNEQFF
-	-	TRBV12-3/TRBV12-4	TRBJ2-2	TGTGCCAGCAGTTTAATAATGGCCGGGGAGCTGTTTTTT	CASSLIMAGELFF
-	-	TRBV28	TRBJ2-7	TGTGCCAGCACCGTATCCTCCGGGCTAACCTACGAGCAGTACTTC	CASTVSSGLTYEQYF
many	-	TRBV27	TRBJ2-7	TGTGCCAGCAGTTTATCGATCTCCTACGAGCAGTACTTC	CASSLSISYEQYF
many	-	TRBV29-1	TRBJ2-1	TGCAGCGTTGAAGCTCCTCCAGCGCTCTCCTACAATGAGCAGTTCTTC	CSVEAPPALSYNEQFF
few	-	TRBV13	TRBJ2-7	TGTGCCAGCAGTCAGGTAGCAAGGGAGCAGTACTTC	CASSQVAREQYF
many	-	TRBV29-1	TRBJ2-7	TGCAGCGTTGAGCTCGGGGACCTTGGGAGCTCCTACGAGCAGTACTTC	CSVELGDLGSSYEQYF
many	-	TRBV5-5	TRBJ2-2	TGTGCCAGCAGCTTGCTGGGGGGGGAGCTGTTTTTT	CASSLLGGELFF
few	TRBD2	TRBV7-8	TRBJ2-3	TGTGCCAGCAGCTTAGCTCGGGCGGGGGGGCCTTCAGATACGCAGTATTTT	CASSLARAGGPSDTQYF
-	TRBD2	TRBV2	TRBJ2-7	TGTGCCAGCAGTTCCCTAGCGGTCAGCAGGTACGAGCAGTACTTC	CASSSLAVSRYEQYF
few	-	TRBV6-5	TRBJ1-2	TGTGCCAGCAGTTACGGCTCCAGGAGTAGCTATGGCTACACCTTC	CASSYGSRSSYGYTF
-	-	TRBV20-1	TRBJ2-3	TGCAGTGCTAAACTGACTAGCACAGATACGCAGTATTTT	CSAKLTSTDTQYF
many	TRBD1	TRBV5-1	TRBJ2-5	TGCGCCAGCAGCATCCACCGGGACAGGGGGCTTGGGGAGACCCAGTACTTC	CASSIHRDRGLGETQYF
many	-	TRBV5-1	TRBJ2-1	TGCGCCAGCAGCTTGCGAGAGAAATACAATGAGCAGTTCTTC	CASSLREKYNEQFF
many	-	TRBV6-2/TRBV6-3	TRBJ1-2	TGTGCCAGCAGGGGACGGAACTATGGCTACACCTTC	CASRGRNYGYTF
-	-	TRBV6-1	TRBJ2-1	TGTGCCATCCGCGGTTCCTACAATGAGCAGTTCTTC	CAIRGSYNEQFF
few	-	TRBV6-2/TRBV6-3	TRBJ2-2	TGTGCCAGCAGTTACTCGCGGGGGCCCACCGGGGAGCTGTTTTTT	CASSYSRGPTGELFF
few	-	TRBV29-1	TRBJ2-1	TGCAGCGTAACAAGTATTGGGGGCGCGATGGATGAGCAGTTCTTC	CSVTSIGGAMDEQFF
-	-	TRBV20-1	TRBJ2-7	TGCAGTGCTAGAGACCAGGGGCGCTCCTACGAGCAGTACTTC	CSARDQGRSYEQYF
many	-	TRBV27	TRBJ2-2	TGTGCCAGCAGTTTATGGGCTAGGTCCCCTCCCGGGGAGCTGTTTTTT	CASSLWARSPPGELFF
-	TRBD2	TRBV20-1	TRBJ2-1	TGCAGTGCTAGAGATCCCAGCGGGAGGCACCGCAATGAGCAGTTCTTC	CSARDPSGRHRNEQFF
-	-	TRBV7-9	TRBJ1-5	TGTGCCTCTCGGAGTAGCAATCAGCCCCAGCATTTT	CASRSSNQPQHF
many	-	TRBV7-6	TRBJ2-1	TGTGCCAGCAGCTTAGGTAGGGTACTCCAGGGTGAGCAGTTCTTC	CASSLGRVLQGEQFF
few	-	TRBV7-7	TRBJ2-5	TGTGCCAGCAGCAAGACAATGTGGGGTAGCCAAGAGACCCAGTACTTC	CASSKTMWGSQETQYF
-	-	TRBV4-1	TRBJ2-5	TGCGCCAGCAGCCAAGGCGAGACTACAGGATCACAAGAGACCCAGTACTTC	CASSQGETTGSQETQYF
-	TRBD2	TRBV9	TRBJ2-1	TGTGCCAGCAGCGCCTCGGGGGGGGGCGGGAATGAGCAGTTCTTC	CASSASGGGGNEQFF
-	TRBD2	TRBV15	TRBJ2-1	TGTGCCACCAGCGGGGCCGGGACTAGCGGGAGATGGGGGTACAATGAGCAGTTCTTC	CATSGAGTSGRWGYNEQFF
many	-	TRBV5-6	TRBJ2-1	TGTGCCAGCAGCTTGGGTAGCGTTGGCAATGAGCAGTTCTTC	CASSLGSVGNEQFF